Below, 32 T cell receptor beta chains from the same sample are listed, as sequenced in a study of cytomegalovirus exposure and HLA in healthy donors. Both 60 Vbeta primers and 13 Jbeta primers went into the PCR. TCRdb keeps only in-frame clones here, not all; method: immunoSEQ multiplex PCR. The sample yields fewer than 130,000 clones, 60% to 80% seen once. The material sequenced was PBMCs. These receptors originate from a man between 50 and 59 years old in good health and CMV-seropositive.

This clone has just a few counts. This chain links TRBV2 with TRBJ2-3, with TRBD1 as a possible D gene (5 bases). The CDR3 sequence is 13 residues long. The V gene lost 4 bases and the J gene lost 2 bases, with 7 bases spanning the gap. From germline, CDR1 is SNHLY and CDR2 FYNNEI. CDR3 region: CASSGQTTDTQYF. The CDR3 DNA follows: TGTGCCAGCAGTGGACAGACCACAGATACGCAGTATTTT. Looking up the rest from reference TRBV2 and TRBJ2-3 gives the full variable domain: EPEVTQTPSHQVTQMGQEVILRCVPISNHLYFYWYRQILGQKVEFLVSFYNNEISEKSEIFDDQFSVERPDGSNFTLKIRSTKLEDSAMYFCASSGQTTDTQYFGPGTRLTVL.

J is TRBJ2-3 and V is TRBV7-2; 7 nucleotides align to TRBD1. CDR1 and CDR2 (germline): SGHTA, FQGNSA. The CDR3 has 18 amino acids. J lost 0 bases, V lost 1 base, and 10 bases had no gene match. Here the CDR3 DNA reads TGTGCCAGCAGCTTAGGAGCAGGGGGATTCGGTAGCACAGATACGCAGTATTTT. Its protein is CASSLGAGGFGSTDTQYF.

This rearrangement joins TRBV2 to TRBJ1-1, with 7 bases that match TRBD1. Trimming removed 6 bases from V and 2 bases from J; junction bases left unmatched: 6. This CDR3 spans 14 amino acids. Germline V lookup: CDR1 SNHLY, CDR2 FYNNEI. CDR3 in amino acids: CASSVGTVNTEAFF. As DNA, the CDR3 is TGTGCCAGCAGCGTTGGGACAGTAAACACTGAAGCTTTCTTT.

The gene calls are TRBV10-1 and TRBJ2-1, with a weak D call TRBD2 (5 bases). This CDR3 spans 17 amino acids. Germline assignment: CDR1 WNHNN and CDR2 SYGVQD (reference sequence). With 1 base removed from V and 7 bases from J, the gap between germline ends came to 20 bases. The CDR3 here is CASSELSEAAYGNEQFF. CDR3 nucleotide sequence: TGCGCCAGCAGTGAGTTGTCGGAGGCGGCCTATGGGAATGAGCAGTTCTTC.

The chain carries TRBV6-1 and TRBJ2-7, with 8 bases matching TRBD1. Germline CDR1 is MNHNS and CDR2 is SASEGT. V was pared by 8 bases and J by 2 bases, with 8 bases of the junction left unmatched. The CDR3 is 14 residues long. CDR3 DNA sequence: TGTGCCAGCCAGACTTACAGGGGGACCTACGAGCAGTACTTC. It translates to CASQTYRGTYEQYF.

V gene TRBV5-3 combines with J gene TRBJ2-3; TRBD1 agrees at 7 bases. TRBV5-3 is designated an ORF whose function remains uncertain. V gave up 3 bases and J gave up 5 bases; unmatched junction bases: 3. CDR3 length: 13 residues. The CDR3 region has the DNA TGTGCCAGAAGCTGTACAGGGGAAGATACGCAGTATTTT. Translated, it gives CARSCTGEDTQYF.

CDR3 coding DNA: TGCGCCACCATAACAGGGAACACCGGGGAGCTGTTTTTT. It encodes CATITGNTGELFF. The chain has TRBV10-2 and TRBJ2-2; D is possibly TRBD1 (5 bases). This CDR3 spans 13 amino acids. V was trimmed by 10 bases and J by 1 base, leaving 10 bases between them. CDR1 and CDR2 (germline): WSHSY, SAAADI.

This clone has more than one count but fewer than ten. The gene calls are TRBV6-5 and TRBJ2-7; 7 bases agree with TRBD1. Germline trimming cut 5 bases from V and 3 bases from J; bases unmatched to any gene: 7. CDR1 MNHEY and CDR2 SVGAGI come from the germline V gene. The CDR3 consists of 14 residues. The CDR3 nucleotides are TGTGCCAGCAGTGATCCGGACAGGTACTACGAGCAGTACTTC. Residues: CASSDPDRYYEQYF.

V and J are TRBV2 and TRBJ1-1, with D maybe TRBD1 (5 bases). V was pared by 3 bases and J by 11 bases, with 16 bases between. In germline, CDR1 is SNHLY, CDR2 FYNNEI. The CDR3 is 13 amino acids. CDR3 DNA sequence: TGTGCCAGCAGTGATGGGGGGTCGGGGGACGCTTTCTTT. Its protein product is CASSDGGSGDAFF.

The gene calls are TRBV4-1 and TRBJ1-2; tentatively, D is TRBD1 (6 bases). The V and J ends lost 2 bases and 8 bases respectively, with 15 bases between them. Germline values: CDR1 MGHRA, CDR2 YSYEKL. The CDR3 runs 14 residues. CDR3 bases: TGCGCCAGCAGCCAACCGGACAGTGTGTTCGGCTACACCTTC. Residues: CASSQPDSVFGYTF.

The V call is TRBV6-5, the J call TRBJ1-2, with TRBD1 matching 9 bases. This CDR3 comprises 14 residues. Germline V gene sequence: CDR1 MNHEY, CDR2 SVGAGI. V shed 4 bases, J shed 3 bases, and the junction held 3 bases outside the gene matches. The CDR3 bases are TGTGCCAGCAGTTCCACAGGGGGCGACTATGGCTACACCTTC. Amino acids: CASSSTGGDYGYTF.

This clone was seen a handful of times. The gene calls are TRBV15 and TRBJ1-5, with 8 bases that match TRBD1. V shed 0 bases, J shed 3 bases, and the junction held 4 bases outside the gene matches. Germline V gene sequence: CDR1 LNHNV, CDR2 YYDKDF (reference sequence). This CDR3 has 16 residues. The CDR3 DNA reads TGTGCCACCAGCAGAGAAAGGACAGGGCTCAATCAGCCCCAGCATTTT. Residues: CATSRERTGLNQPQHF. Looking up the rest from reference TRBV15 and TRBJ1-5 gives the full variable domain: DAMVIQNPRYQVTQFGKPVTLSCSQTLNHNVMYWYQQKSSQAPKLLFHYYDKDFNNEADTPDNFQSRRPNTSFCFLDIRSPGLGDTAMYLCATSRERTGLNQPQHFGDGTRLSIL.

This chain joins TRBV2 and TRBJ2-3; perhaps TRBD2 as D (5 bases). CDR3 length: 12 amino acids. Trimming pared 5 bases from V and 3 bases from J, leaving 6 bases between. The V gene's germline CDR1 is SNHLY and CDR2 FYNNEI. CDR3 sequence reads: CASSRGTDTQYF. DNA for the CDR3: TGTGCCAGCAGTCGAGGGACAGATACGCAGTATTTT.

The table lists this clone with a few counts. The CDR3 nucleotides are TGTGCCAGTAGTCCTCCCCCGGGTAGCAATCAGCCCCAGCATTTT. Residues: CASSPPPGSNQPQHF. The V gene is TRBV19, the J gene TRBJ1-5; D is uncertain. CDR1 and CDR2 from the germline V gene are LNHDA and SQIVND (reference sequence). The CDR3 runs to 15 residues. With 5 bases removed from V and 0 bases from J, the gap between germline ends came to 11 bases.

The chain employs TRBV5-6 and TRBJ2-7; 10 bases are shared with TRBD1. The CDR3 loop spans 14 amino acids. The V segment lost 4 bases and the J segment 3 bases; nucleotides outside the gene matches: 4. Germline lookup yields CDR1 SGHDT and CDR2 YYEEEE. Written as DNA, the CDR3 is TGTGCCAGCAGCGATAGGACAGGGGGCTACGAGCAGTACTTC. This sequence encodes CASSDRTGGYEQYF.

The chain carries TRBV19 and TRBJ2-1, with D possibly TRBD1 on 5 matching bases. Trimming removed 8 bases from V and 4 bases from J, with 12 bases in between. The CDR3 covers 13 residues. The germline gives CDR1 LNHDA, CDR2 SQIVND (reference sequence). The CDR3 DNA reads TGTGCCAGTTCTACAACAGGATACAATGAGCAGTTCTTC. Protein sequence: CASSTTGYNEQFF.

The chain links TRBV6-5 to TRBJ1-3, with TRBD1 as a possible D gene (5 bases). The CDR3 consists of 14 residues. The germline gives CDR1 MNHEY, CDR2 SVGAGI. V dropped 0 bases and J dropped 7 bases, with 10 bases sitting between them. The CDR3 reads CASSYSQGFNTIYF. The CDR3 DNA follows: TGTGCCAGCAGTTACTCCCAGGGATTCAACACCATATATTTT.

This clone was detected only a few times. The chain carries TRBV7-2 and TRBJ2-3; D possibly corresponds to TRBD1 (5 bases). There are 15 residues in the CDR3. CDR1 is SGHTA and CDR2 is FQGNSA in the germline V gene. V was cut by 5 bases and J by 4 bases, with 16 bases left in between. CDR3 protein: CASSPRWGRSDTQYF. In DNA form, the CDR3 reads TGTGCCAGCAGCCCTCGGTGGGGCCGCTCAGATACGCAGTATTTT.

This clone was seen more than once but under ten times. The J gene is TRBJ2-3, the V gene TRBV9; D unresolved. Germline CDR1 is SGDLS and CDR2 is YYNGEE. V shed 2 bases and J shed 5 bases, with 9 bases lying between them. This CDR3 comprises 13 residues. In DNA form, the CDR3 reads TGTGCCAGCAGCGTCCTAGTTCAAGATACGCAGTATTTT. Its translation: CASSVLVQDTQYF.

The V gene is TRBV19, the J gene TRBJ2-7; 8 nucleotides line up with TRBD1. This CDR3 region has 15 residues. Germline assignment: CDR1 LNHDA and CDR2 SQIVND (reference sequence). The CDR3: CAPILRDRLTYEQYF. Written as DNA, the CDR3 is TGTGCTCCCATACTCCGGGACAGGCTAACCTACGAGCAGTACTTC.

The chain recombines TRBV4-2 with TRBJ1-1, with D possibly being TRBD1 (5 bases). The CDR3 has 14 amino acids. V lost 1 base to trimming and J lost 3 bases, with 9 bases between them. Germline V CDR1 and CDR2: LGHNA, YNFKEQ. CDR3 sequence: CASSQGGLDTEAFF. CDR3 DNA sequence: TGTGCCAGCAGCCAAGGGGGACTCGACACTGAAGCTTTCTTT.

V and J are TRBV9 and TRBJ2-1; 8 nucleotides match TRBD2. CDR3 length equals 16 residues. Trimming took 4 bases from V and 0 from J; bases not matched to a gene: 6. Per germline, CDR1 SGDLS and CDR2 YYNGEE. The CDR3 bases are TGTGCCAGCAGCACCCAGCGGGGGCCCTCCTACAATGAGCAGTTCTTC. This translates into CASSTQRGPSYNEQFF. Complete variable domain (other parts from reference TRBV9 and TRBJ2-1): DSGVTQTPKHLITATGQRVTLRCSPRSGDLSVYWYQQSLDQGLQFLIQYYNGEERAKGNILERFSAQQFPDLHSELNLSSLELGDSALYFCASSTQRGPSYNEQFFGPGTRLTVL.

This clone has more than one count but fewer than ten. The chain recombines TRBV27 with TRBJ1-6; D remains ambiguous. This CDR3 spans 13 amino acids. Germline V gene sequence: CDR1 MNHEY, CDR2 SMNVEV (reference sequence). The V gene lost 5 bases and the J gene lost 8 bases, with 10 bases spanning the gap. DNA of the CDR3: TGTGCCAGCAGTCCCCGGGATTATTCACCCCTCCACTTT. Encoded protein: CASSPRDYSPLHF.

This chain links TRBV2 with TRBJ2-4; no clear D gene. The ends were cut back, 3 bases at V and 0 bases at J, with 9 bases in the middle. The CDR3 runs 15 residues. CDR1 and CDR2 from the germline V gene are SNHLY and FYNNEI. The CDR3 DNA sequence: TGTGCCAGCAGTGAGAGCAGGCCAGCCAAAAACATTCAGTACTTC. It is translated as CASSESRPAKNIQYF. Filled out from reference TRBV2 and TRBJ2-4, the complete variable domain reads EPEVTQTPSHQVTQMGQEVILRCVPISNHLYFYWYRQILGQKVEFLVSFYNNEISEKSEIFDDQFSVERPDGSNFTLKIRSTKLEDSAMYFCASSESRPAKNIQYFGAGTRLSVL.

The genes are TRBV25-1 and TRBJ2-2; TRBD1 matches at 11 bases. Germline CDR1 and CDR2: MGHDK and SYGVNS. Trimming removed 2 bases from V and 7 bases from J; junction bases left unmatched: 6. CDR3 length: 16 residues. The CDR3 protein is CASSEGGTGGNGELFF. As DNA, the CDR3 is TGTGCCAGCAGTGAAGGTGGGACAGGGGGAAACGGGGAGCTGTTTTTT.

The chain has TRBV7-9 and TRBJ1-6; D uncertain. Trimming took 4 bases from V and 8 from J, leaving 6 bases between them. Germline V gives CDR1 SEHNR, CDR2 FQNEAQ (reference sequence). This CDR3 contains 12 residues. CDR3 DNA sequence: TGTGCCAGCAGCTCCTCGGATTCACCCCTCCACTTT. This gives the protein CASSSSDSPLHF. The full variable domain, with the rest looked up from reference TRBV7-9 and TRBJ1-6, is DTGVSQNPRHKITKRGQNVTFRCDPISEHNRLYWYRQTLGQGPEFLTYFQNEAQLEKSRLLSDRFSAERPKGSFSTLEIQRTEQGDSAMYLCASSSSDSPLHFGNGTRLTVT.

This clone occurred a few times. The rearrangement joins TRBV6-1 to TRBJ2-7; a weak D match, TRBD2 (5 bases). V lost 4 bases to trimming and J lost 0 bases, with 13 bases between them. The CDR3 sequence is 15 residues long. The germline gives CDR1 MNHNS, CDR2 SASEGT. This CDR3 is CASSGPGSGSYEQYF. The CDR3 bases are TGTGCCAGCAGTGGCCCGGGCAGCGGCTCCTACGAGCAGTACTTC.

V is TRBV7-6 and J is TRBJ1-4; D not resolved. V dropped 5 bases and J dropped 8 bases, with 12 bases sitting between them. Germline CDR1 reads SGHVS; CDR2 reads FNYEAQ. This CDR3 has 13 amino acids. CDR3 in amino acids: CASSPGLAEKLFF. CDR3 nucleotide sequence: TGTGCCAGCAGCCCAGGACTGGCCGAAAAACTGTTTTTT.

The chain combines TRBV6-1 with TRBJ1-2; 10 bases line up with TRBD1. Germline lookup yields CDR1 MNHNS and CDR2 SASEGT. V was pared by 2 bases and J by 8 bases, with 5 bases of the junction left unmatched. The CDR3 totals 14 residues. This CDR3 reads CASSETGTGDGYTF. The CDR3 DNA reads as TGTGCCAGCAGTGAAACCGGGACAGGGGACGGCTACACCTTC.

This clone was found a few times. V gene TRBV19 combines with J gene TRBJ1-4; the D is unclear. Germline V gene data show CDR1 as LNHDA and CDR2 as SQIVND (reference sequence). V shed 7 bases and J shed 6 bases, with 12 bases lying between them. This CDR3 contains 13 residues. The CDR3 DNA reads as TGTGCCAGTATGGAGGTAAAAGATGAAAAACTGTTTTTT. It yields the protein CASMEVKDEKLFF.

The chain recombines TRBV11-2 with TRBJ1-1; D gene ambiguous. V lost 1 base, J lost 1 base, and 10 bases lay in between. CDR3 size: 15 residues. Germline CDR1 SGHAT, CDR2 FQNNGV. CDR3 nucleotide sequence: TGTGCCAGCAGCTTAGCCTCACAGTGGAACACTGAAGCTTTCTTT. Protein sequence: CASSLASQWNTEAFF.

The V call is TRBV2, the J call TRBJ2-1; 9 bases map to TRBD2. V lost 7 bases to trimming and J lost 12 bases; unmatched junction nucleotides: 16. Germline loops: CDR1 SNHLY, CDR2 FYNNEI. CDR3 length: 15 amino acids. CDR3 nucleotide sequence: TGTGCCAGCACCACCTGGGGCGGGGGGGCCTTTTGGCAGTTCTTC. Translation: CASTTWGGGAFWQFF.